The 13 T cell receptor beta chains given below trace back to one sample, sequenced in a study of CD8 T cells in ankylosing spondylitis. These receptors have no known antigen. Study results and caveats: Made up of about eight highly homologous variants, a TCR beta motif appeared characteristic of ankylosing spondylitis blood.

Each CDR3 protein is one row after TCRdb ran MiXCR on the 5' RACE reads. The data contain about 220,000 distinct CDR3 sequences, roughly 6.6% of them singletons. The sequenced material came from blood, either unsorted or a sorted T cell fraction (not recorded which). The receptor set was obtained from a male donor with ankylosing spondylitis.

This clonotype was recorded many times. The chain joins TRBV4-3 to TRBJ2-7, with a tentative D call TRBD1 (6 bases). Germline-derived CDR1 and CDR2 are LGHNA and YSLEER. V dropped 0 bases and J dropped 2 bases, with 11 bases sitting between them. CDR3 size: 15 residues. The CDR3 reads CASSQDRGQTYEQYF. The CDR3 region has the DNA TGCGCCAGCAGCCAAGATCGAGGACAGACCTACGAGCAGTACTTC.

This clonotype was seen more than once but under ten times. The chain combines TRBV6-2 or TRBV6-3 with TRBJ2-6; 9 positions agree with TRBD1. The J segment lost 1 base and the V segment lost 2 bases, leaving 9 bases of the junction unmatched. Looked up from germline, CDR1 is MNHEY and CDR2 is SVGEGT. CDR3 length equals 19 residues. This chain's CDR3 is CASSYAPGQGWSGANVLTF. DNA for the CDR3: TGTGCCAGCAGTTACGCACCGGGACAGGGTTGGTCTGGGGCCAACGTCCTGACTTTC.

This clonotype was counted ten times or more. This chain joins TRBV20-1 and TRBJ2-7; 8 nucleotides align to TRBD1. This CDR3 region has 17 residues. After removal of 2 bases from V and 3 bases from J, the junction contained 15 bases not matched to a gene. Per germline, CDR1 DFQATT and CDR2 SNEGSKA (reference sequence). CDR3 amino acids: CSARPRPRGREDYEQYF. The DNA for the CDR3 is TGCAGTGCTAGACCAAGACCCAGGGGGCGAGAGGACTACGAGCAGTACTTC.

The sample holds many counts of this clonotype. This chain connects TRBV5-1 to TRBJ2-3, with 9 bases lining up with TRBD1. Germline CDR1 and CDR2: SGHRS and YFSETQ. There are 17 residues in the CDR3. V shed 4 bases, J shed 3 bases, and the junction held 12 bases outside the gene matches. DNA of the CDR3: TGCGCCAGCAGCGTAGCCGGGACAGGGACTGGGACAGATACGCAGTATTTT. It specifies CASSVAGTGTGTDTQYF.

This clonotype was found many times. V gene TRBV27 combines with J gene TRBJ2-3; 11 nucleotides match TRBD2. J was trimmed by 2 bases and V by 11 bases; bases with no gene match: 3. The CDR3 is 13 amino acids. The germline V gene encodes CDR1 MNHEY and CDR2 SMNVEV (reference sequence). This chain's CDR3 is CAASGGYTDTQYF. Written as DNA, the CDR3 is TGTGCCGCTAGCGGGGGGTACACAGATACGCAGTATTTT.

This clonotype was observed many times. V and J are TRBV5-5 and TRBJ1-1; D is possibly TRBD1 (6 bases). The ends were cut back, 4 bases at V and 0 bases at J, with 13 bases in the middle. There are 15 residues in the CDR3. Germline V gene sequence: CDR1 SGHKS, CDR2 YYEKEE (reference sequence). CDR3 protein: CASSPRTELNTEAFF. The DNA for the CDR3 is TGTGCCAGCAGCCCCAGGACAGAACTGAACACTGAAGCTTTCTTT.

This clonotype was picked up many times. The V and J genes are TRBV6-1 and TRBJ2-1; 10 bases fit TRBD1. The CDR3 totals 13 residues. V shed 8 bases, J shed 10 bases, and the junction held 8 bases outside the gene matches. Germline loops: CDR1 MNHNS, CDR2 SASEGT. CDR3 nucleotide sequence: TGTGCCAGCTTGGACAGGGGGGTAGTAGAGCAGTTCTTC. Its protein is CASLDRGVVEQFF.

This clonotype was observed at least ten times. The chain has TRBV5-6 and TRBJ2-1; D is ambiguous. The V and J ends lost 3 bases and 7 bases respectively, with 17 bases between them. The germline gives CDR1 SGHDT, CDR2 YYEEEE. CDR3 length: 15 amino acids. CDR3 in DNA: TGTGCCAGCAGCTCCTCCGATTTAGCCGCTAATGAGCAGTTCTTC. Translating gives CASSSSDLAANEQFF. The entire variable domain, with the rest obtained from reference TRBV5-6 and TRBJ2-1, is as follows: DAGVTQSPTHLIKTRGQQVTLRCSPKSGHDTVSWYQQALGQGPQFIFQYYEEEERQRGNFPDRFSGHQFPNYSSELNVNALLLGDSALYLCASSSSDLAANEQFFGPGTRLTVL.

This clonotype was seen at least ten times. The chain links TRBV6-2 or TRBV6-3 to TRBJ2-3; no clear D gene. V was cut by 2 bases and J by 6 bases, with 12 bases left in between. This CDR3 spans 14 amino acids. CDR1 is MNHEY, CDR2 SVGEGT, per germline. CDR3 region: CASSYGASADTQYF. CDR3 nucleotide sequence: TGTGCCAGCAGTTACGGAGCGTCTGCGGATACGCAGTATTTT.

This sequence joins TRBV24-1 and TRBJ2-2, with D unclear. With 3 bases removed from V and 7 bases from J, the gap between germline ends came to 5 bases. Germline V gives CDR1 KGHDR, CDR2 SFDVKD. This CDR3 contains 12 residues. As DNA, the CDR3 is TGTGCCACCAGTGATAGGATCGGGGAGCTGTTTTTT. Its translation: CATSDRIGELFF.

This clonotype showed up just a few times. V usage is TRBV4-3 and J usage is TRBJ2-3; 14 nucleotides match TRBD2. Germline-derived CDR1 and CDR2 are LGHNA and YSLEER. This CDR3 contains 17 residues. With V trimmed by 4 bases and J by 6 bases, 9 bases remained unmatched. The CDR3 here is CASSRSGLAGVFDTQYF. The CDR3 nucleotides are TGCGCCAGCAGCCGATCGGGACTAGCGGGAGTTTTTGATACGCAGTATTTT.

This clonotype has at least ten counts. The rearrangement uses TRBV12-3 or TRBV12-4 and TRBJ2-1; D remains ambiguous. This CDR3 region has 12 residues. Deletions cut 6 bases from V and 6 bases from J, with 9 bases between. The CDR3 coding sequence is TGTGCCAGCAGGGGCCCTAGCAATGAGCAGTTCTTC. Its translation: CASRGPSNEQFF.

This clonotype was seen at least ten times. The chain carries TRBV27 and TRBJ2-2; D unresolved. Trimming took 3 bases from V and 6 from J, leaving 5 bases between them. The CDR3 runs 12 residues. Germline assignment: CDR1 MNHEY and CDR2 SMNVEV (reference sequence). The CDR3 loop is CASSFRSGELFF. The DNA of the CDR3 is TGTGCCAGCAGTTTCAGGTCCGGGGAGCTGTTTTTT.